A single sample is the source of the 24 T cell receptor beta chains below, sequenced in a study of T cell repertoires in ileal Crohn's disease. Time point meaning: neoterminal ileum biopsy at postoperative endoscopy, about 6 months after surgery. Profiling relied on immunoSEQ multiplex PCR, and the TCRdb table lists in-frame clones only, not all of them. The sample holds 13,000 or so clones; approximately 85% are singletons and the top ten take 11%. The sample was ileal tissue. All receptors come from an adult with Crohn's disease.

The V and J genes are TRBV10-3 and TRBJ2-3; TRBD1 agrees at 10 bases. This CDR3 has 16 residues. Germline CDR1 ENHRY, CDR2 SYGVKD. The J segment lost 2 bases and the V segment lost 0 bases, leaving 2 bases of the junction unmatched. The DNA of the CDR3 is TGTGCCATCAGTGAGTCGACAGGGGGCTTCACAGATACGCAGTATTTT. It codes for CAISESTGGFTDTQYF.

The V and J genes are TRBV11-1 and TRBJ2-7, with unresolved D. The V and J ends lost 0 bases and 0 bases respectively, with 9 bases between them. There are 15 residues in the CDR3. Germline assignment: CDR1 SGHAT and CDR2 FQDESV (reference sequence). As DNA, the CDR3 is TGTGCCAGCAGCTTAGCTCCGGTATTCTCCTACGAGCAGTACTTC. This sequence encodes CASSLAPVFSYEQYF.

The chain joins TRBV13 to TRBJ2-1; the match to TRBD2 covers 16 bases. The V gene end was trimmed by 5 bases and the J gene end by 8 bases; junction bases not matched to a gene: 6. The CDR3 runs 16 residues. CDR1 and CDR2 from the germline V gene are PRHDT and FYEKMQ (reference sequence). DNA of the CDR3: TGTGCCAGCAGCGGGGGACTAGCGGGGGGGCTACATGAGCAGTTCTTC. Residues: CASSGGLAGGLHEQFF.

The chain recombines TRBV5-1 with TRBJ1-3; unclear D gene. CDR1 and CDR2 (germline): SGHRS, YFSETQ. This CDR3 is 15 amino acids long. The V end lost 0 bases, the J end lost 2 bases, and 9 bases lay between the germline ends. The CDR3 DNA sequence: TGCGCCAGCAGCTTGGGGGCCGGGGCTGGAAACACCATATATTTT. This sequence encodes CASSLGAGAGNTIYF.

This sequence joins TRBV19 and TRBJ2-5, with TRBD1 matching over 9 bases. CDR3 length equals 14 residues. Germline CDR1 and CDR2: LNHDA and SQIVND (reference sequence). V lost 3 bases to trimming and J lost 4 bases; unmatched junction nucleotides: 3. The CDR3 spells CASSITGGGETQYF. The CDR3 DNA reads as TGTGCCAGTAGTATTACAGGGGGCGGAGAGACCCAGTACTTC.

This clone was seen a single time. This chain connects TRBV28 to TRBJ1-2, with D possibly being TRBD1 (6 bases). Per the germline V gene, CDR1 is MDHEN and CDR2 is SYDVKM. The germline V and J ends were trimmed by 7 bases and 2 bases, with 11 bases remaining between them. This CDR3 has 13 residues. CDR3: CASIRGQNYGYTF. The CDR3 DNA reads as TGTGCCAGCATCAGGGGACAAAACTATGGCTACACCTTC.

The chain links TRBV6-1 to TRBJ2-1; D gene ambiguous. The V end lost 6 bases, the J end lost 0 bases, and 9 bases lay between the germline ends. CDR1 is MNHNS and CDR2 is SASEGT in the germline V gene. This CDR3 comprises 14 residues. Written as DNA, the CDR3 is TGTGCCAGCAGAACACATCTCTCCTACAATGAGCAGTTCTTC. Protein product: CASRTHLSYNEQFF.

V usage is TRBV7-9 and J usage is TRBJ1-2; 7 bases fit TRBD1. The CDR3 sequence is 14 residues long. The V segment lost 5 bases and the J segment 7 bases; nucleotides outside the gene matches: 10. CDR1 and CDR2 (germline): SEHNR, FQNEAQ (reference sequence). DNA for the CDR3: TGTGCCAGCAGCCACCGACAGGGTAGGGCTGGCTACACCTTC. Translating it yields CASSHRQGRAGYTF.

The rearrangement links TRBV5-1 to TRBJ1-1, with 9 bases lining up with TRBD1. The CDR3 is 18 amino acids. Per germline, CDR1 SGHRS and CDR2 YFSETQ. J lost 3 bases, V lost 5 bases, and 17 bases had no gene match. Here the CDR3 DNA reads TGCGCCAGCAGGGACACGGGACAGGGAATATGGGAGGACACTGAAGCTTTCTTT. Protein product: CASRDTGQGIWEDTEAFF.

The chain uses TRBV18 and TRBJ1-5; tentative D call: TRBD1 (5 bases). Germline-derived CDR1 and CDR2 are KGHSH and LQKENI. V was clipped by 2 bases and J by 9 bases, with 11 bases between them. The CDR3 length is 13 residues. CDR3 coding DNA: TGTGCCAGCTCACCAGACGGGGGATGGCCCCAGCATTTT. It yields the protein CASSPDGGWPQHF.

The V call is TRBV28, the J call TRBJ1-6; D call uncertain. Germline-derived CDR1 and CDR2 are MDHEN and SYDVKM. Trimming cost V 3 bases and J 9 bases, with 12 bases left between them. The CDR3 sequence is 14 residues long. The CDR3 loop is CASSFRQYSSPLHF. The CDR3 nucleotides read TGTGCCAGCAGTTTTAGGCAGTACAGTTCACCCCTCCACTTT.

This clone appeared once. V gene TRBV6-5 combines with J gene TRBJ1-2; 7 bases fit TRBD1. The CDR3 is 14 residues long. Germline V lookup: CDR1 MNHEY, CDR2 SVGAGI. Losses at the gene ends were 4 bases for V and 4 bases for J; bases not matched to a gene: 6. The CDR3 region is CASSSNRGFYGYTF. CDR3 nucleotides: TGTGCCAGCAGTTCGAACAGGGGATTCTATGGCTACACCTTC.

The genes are TRBV15 and TRBJ2-7, with 11 bases aligning to TRBD1. Trimming took 1 base from V and 3 from J; bases not matched to a gene: 2. This CDR3 has 15 residues. CDR1 and CDR2 from the germline V gene are LNHNV and YYDKDF (reference sequence). CDR3 DNA: TGTGCCACCAGCAGAGGGGACAGGGGGTTCTACGAGCAGTACTTC. This gives the protein CATSRGDRGFYEQYF.

This sequence joins TRBV6-1 and TRBJ1-4; 7 bases map to TRBD1. From germline, CDR1 is MNHNS and CDR2 SASEGT. There are 16 residues in the CDR3. With V trimmed by 2 bases and J by 0 bases, 3 bases remained unmatched. CDR3 nucleotide sequence: TGTGCCAGCAGTGAATACAGGGGCGCAACTAATGAAAAACTGTTTTTT. Translated, it gives CASSEYRGATNEKLFF.

The CDR3 sequence is CASSPETGYPNEKLFF. The CDR3 nucleotides read TGTGCCAGCAGCCCAGAGACAGGGTATCCCAATGAAAAACTGTTTTTT. This chain links TRBV9 with TRBJ1-4; the match to TRBD1 covers 7 bases. CDR1 is SGDLS and CDR2 is YYNGEE in the germline V gene. Losses at the gene ends were 4 bases for V and 5 bases for J; bases not matched to a gene: 11. The CDR3 sequence is 16 residues long.

CDR3 nucleotide sequence: TGCGCCAGCAGCCAAGACTCGACAGGGTTGCATGGCTACACCTTC. The encoded protein is CASSQDSTGLHGYTF. The gene calls are TRBV4-1 and TRBJ1-2; 7 bases line up with TRBD1. The CDR3 runs to 15 residues. V lost 0 bases, J lost 6 bases, and 7 bases stayed unmatched. CDR1 MGHRA and CDR2 YSYEKL come from the germline V gene.

The chain is built from TRBV10-3 and TRBJ1-5; 8 bases match TRBD1. V gave up 5 bases and J gave up 1 base; unmatched junction bases: 4. The CDR3 consists of 15 residues. CDR1 and CDR2 (germline): ENHRY, SYGVKD. The CDR3 is CAISPRTGSNQPQHF. CDR3 sequence (DNA): TGTGCCATCAGTCCCAGGACAGGGAGCAATCAGCCCCAGCATTTT.

A few counts support this clone. The gene calls are TRBV5-4 and TRBJ1-3; 7 bases fit TRBD1. Trimming removed 2 bases from V and 0 bases from J; junction bases left unmatched: 8. This CDR3 spans 17 amino acids. Per the germline V gene, CDR1 is SGHNT and CDR2 is YYREEE (reference sequence). CDR3 amino acids: CASSFRTGPYSGNTIYF. CDR3 bases: TGTGCCAGCAGCTTCCGGACAGGTCCCTACTCTGGAAACACCATATATTTT.

This sequence joins TRBV19 and TRBJ1-2, with no clear D. The germline V gene has CDR1 LNHDA and CDR2 SQIVND (reference sequence). The CDR3 has 11 amino acids. The V end lost 4 bases, the J end lost 7 bases, and 7 bases lay between the germline ends. CDR3 amino acids: CASSRLAGYTF. The CDR3 region has the DNA TGTGCCAGTAGTAGGCTGGCTGGCTACACCTTC.

The rearrangement uses TRBV5-4 and TRBJ1-2; possibly TRBD1 for D (6 bases). Germline CDR1 and CDR2: SGHNT and YYREEE (reference sequence). The CDR3 covers 14 residues. Trimming left V 9 bases short and J 4 bases short, with 19 bases between. In nucleotides, the CDR3 is TGTGCCACCAGATGGAGGGGGGGAGGCTATGGCTACACCTTC. Residues: CATRWRGGGYGYTF.

The chain links TRBV5-4 to TRBJ1-2, with TRBD1 matching 9 bases. Germline trimming cut 5 bases from V and 4 bases from J; bases unmatched to any gene: 6. This CDR3 region has 14 residues. Germline loops: CDR1 SGHNT, CDR2 YYREEE (reference sequence). As DNA, the CDR3 is TGTGCCAGCAGACGGACAGGGGTTAGCTATGGCTACACCTTC. Translating it yields CASRRTGVSYGYTF.

This clone was counted a few times. This chain joins TRBV4-2 and TRBJ2-5; unclear D gene. The CDR3 extends over 16 amino acids. The V and J ends lost 0 bases and 2 bases respectively, with 13 bases between them. Per germline, CDR1 LGHNA and CDR2 YNFKEQ. The CDR3, as DNA: TGTGCCAGCAGCCAAGATCATCTTGACACACAAGAGACCCAGTACTTC. Its translation is CASSQDHLDTQETQYF.

This clone has only a few counts. The V and J genes are TRBV19 and TRBJ2-7; 7 bases fit TRBD1. The CDR3 contains 15 residues. J was trimmed by 0 bases and V by 2 bases; bases with no gene match: 4. The germline V gene encodes CDR1 LNHDA and CDR2 SQIVND (reference sequence). This CDR3 reads CASSIQTGSSYEQYF. The CDR3 bases are TGTGCCAGTAGTATACAGACAGGGAGCTCCTACGAGCAGTACTTC.

CDR3: CASSFLGGVETQYF. In DNA, the CDR3 is TGTGCCAGCAGTTTTCTTGGCGGAGTAGAGACCCAGTACTTC. This chain joins TRBV27 and TRBJ2-5; D is unresolved. Trimming pared 3 bases from V and 4 bases from J, leaving 12 bases between. This CDR3 is 14 amino acids long. The germline gives CDR1 MNHEY, CDR2 SMNVEV (reference sequence).